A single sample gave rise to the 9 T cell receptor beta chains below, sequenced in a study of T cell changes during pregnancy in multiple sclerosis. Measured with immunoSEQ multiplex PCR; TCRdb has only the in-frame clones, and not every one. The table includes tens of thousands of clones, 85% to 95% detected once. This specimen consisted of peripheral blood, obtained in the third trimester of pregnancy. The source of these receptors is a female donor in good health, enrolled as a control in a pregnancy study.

DNA of the CDR3: TGTGCCACCAGCAGAGCTGAGGACTCCTCCTACGAGCAGTACTTC. Its translation is CATSRAEDSSYEQYF. The rearrangement uses TRBV15 and TRBJ2-5, with a possible D match to TRBD2 (5 bases). The J call is doubtful: the DNA matches TRBJ2-7 better. This CDR3 contains 15 residues. Germline assignment: CDR1 LNHNV and CDR2 YYDKDF (reference sequence).

The CDR3 sequence: CASSLLSGGRYGYTF. The CDR3 DNA sequence: TGTGCCAGCAGTTTACTGTCCGGGGGGCGATATGGCTACACCTTC. The V gene is TRBV27, the J gene TRBJ1-2; D may be TRBD1 (6 bases). CDR1 is MNHEY and CDR2 is SMNVEV in the germline V gene (reference sequence). The germline V and J ends were trimmed by 2 bases and 5 bases, with 15 bases remaining between them. This CDR3 region has 15 residues.

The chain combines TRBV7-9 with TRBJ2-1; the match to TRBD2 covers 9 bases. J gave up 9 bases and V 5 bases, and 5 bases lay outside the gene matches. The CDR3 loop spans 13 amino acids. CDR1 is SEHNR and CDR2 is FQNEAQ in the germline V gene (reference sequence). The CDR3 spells CASSPGLAPEQFF. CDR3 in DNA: TGTGCCAGCAGCCCGGGACTAGCACCTGAGCAGTTCTTC.

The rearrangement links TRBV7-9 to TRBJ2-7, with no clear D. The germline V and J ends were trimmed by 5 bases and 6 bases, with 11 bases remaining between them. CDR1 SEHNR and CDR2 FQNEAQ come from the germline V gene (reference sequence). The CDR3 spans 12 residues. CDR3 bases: TGTGCCAGCAGCCCGCCGCTCGGCGAGCAGTACTTC. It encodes CASSPPLGEQYF. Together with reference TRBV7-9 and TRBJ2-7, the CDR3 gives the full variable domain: DTGVSQNPRHKITKRGQNVTFRCDPISEHNRLYWYRQTLGQGPEFLTYFQNEAQLEKSRLLSDRFSAERPKGSFSTLEIQRTEQGDSAMYLCASSPPLGEQYFGPGTRLTVT.

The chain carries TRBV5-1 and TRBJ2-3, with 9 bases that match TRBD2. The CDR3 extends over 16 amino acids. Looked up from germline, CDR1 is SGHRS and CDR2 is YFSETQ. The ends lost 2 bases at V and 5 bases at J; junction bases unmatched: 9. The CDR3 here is CASSFLSGGRGDTQYF. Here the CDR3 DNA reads TGCGCCAGCAGCTTCCTAAGCGGGGGGAGGGGAGATACGCAGTATTTT.

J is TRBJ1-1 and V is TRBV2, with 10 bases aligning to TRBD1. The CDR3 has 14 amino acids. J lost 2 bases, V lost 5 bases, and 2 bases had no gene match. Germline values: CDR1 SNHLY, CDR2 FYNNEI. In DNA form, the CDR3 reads TGTGCCAGCAGTAGGGACAGGGGTAACACTGAAGCTTTCTTT. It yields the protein CASSRDRGNTEAFF.

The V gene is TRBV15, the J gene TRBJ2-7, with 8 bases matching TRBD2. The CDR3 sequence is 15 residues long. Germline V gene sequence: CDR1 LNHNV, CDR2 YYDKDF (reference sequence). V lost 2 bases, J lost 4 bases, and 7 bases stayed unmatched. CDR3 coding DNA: TGTGCCACCAGCAGATCGGGGGGGGATCGATACGAGCAGTACTTC. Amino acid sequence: CATSRSGGDRYEQYF.

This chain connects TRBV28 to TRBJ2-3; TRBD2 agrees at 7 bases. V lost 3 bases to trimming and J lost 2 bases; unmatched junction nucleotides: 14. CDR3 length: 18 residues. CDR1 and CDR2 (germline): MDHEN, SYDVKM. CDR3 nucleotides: TGTGCCAGCAGTTTCCCCTCCAGCGGGGCGCCATTCACAGATACGCAGTATTTT. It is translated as CASSFPSSGAPFTDTQYF.

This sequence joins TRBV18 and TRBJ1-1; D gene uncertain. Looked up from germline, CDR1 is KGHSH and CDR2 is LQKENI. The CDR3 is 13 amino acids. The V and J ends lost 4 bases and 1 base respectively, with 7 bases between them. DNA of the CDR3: TGTGCCAGCTCACTGGAGGAGAACACTGAAGCTTTCTTT. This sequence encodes CASSLEENTEAFF.